This T cell receptor (beta chain) stems from a study of OX40 agonist ivuxolimab in advanced cancers. Study details: Three patients had partial responses: one hepatocellular carcinoma, two cutaneous melanoma.

The length of the CDR3 is 17 residues. Germline assignment: CDR1 SGHAT and CDR2 FQNNGV. TCRdb's table, derived via immunoSEQ multiplex PCR, lists solely in-frame clones and lacks some. The sample has 130,000 or so clones, more than 85% seen once. Study findings and constraints: CD8+ T cells averaged more expanded clones than CD4+. The expanded peripheral T cells' antigen specificity was not determined. Clonal expansion was seen in CD4+ and CD8+ blood T cells by week 6 at 0.1 to 3.0 mg/kg.

Turning to this clone: The antigen is unknown. A read error may account for a junction end that differs from germline.

The sequence was collected from an adult with an advanced solid tumor such as melanoma, head and neck, liver or kidney cancer. This rearrangement joins TRBV11-2 to TRBJ2-4, with 10 bases fitting TRBD2. Here the sequenced sample was CD4+ or CD8+ T cells sorted from blood, taken in a trial of the OX40 agonist ivuxolimab. CDR3 nucleotide sequence: TGTGCCAGCAGCTTAGGAGGACTAGCGGTAGCCAAAAGCATTCAGTACTTC. Its translation: CASSLGGLAVAKSIQYF.